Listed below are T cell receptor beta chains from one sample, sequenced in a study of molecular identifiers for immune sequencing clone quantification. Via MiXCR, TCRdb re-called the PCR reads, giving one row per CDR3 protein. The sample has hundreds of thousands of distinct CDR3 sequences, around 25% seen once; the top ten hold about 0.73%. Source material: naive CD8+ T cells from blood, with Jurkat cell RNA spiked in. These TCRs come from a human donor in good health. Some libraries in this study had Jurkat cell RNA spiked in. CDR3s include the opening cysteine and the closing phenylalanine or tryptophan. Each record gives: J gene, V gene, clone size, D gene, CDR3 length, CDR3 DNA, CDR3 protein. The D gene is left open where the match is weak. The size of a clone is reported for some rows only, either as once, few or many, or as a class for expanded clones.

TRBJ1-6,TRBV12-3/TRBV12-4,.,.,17,TGTGCCAGCAGTTTAGCGACGATTGCGCGATATAATTCACCCCTCCACTTT,CASSLATIARYNSPLHF
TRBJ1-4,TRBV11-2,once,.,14,TGTGCCAGCACCCCGGTGGTCACTCAAGGAAAACTGTTTTTT,CASTPVVTQGKLFF
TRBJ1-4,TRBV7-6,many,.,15,TGTGCCAGCAGCTTAGTCGGTCGACTGGATGAAAAACTGTTTTTT,CASSLVGRLDEKLFF
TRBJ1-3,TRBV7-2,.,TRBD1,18,TGTGCCCGCAGCTTAGAAGGAGGACAGGGATACTCTGGAAACACCATATATTTT,CARSLEGGQGYSGNTIYF
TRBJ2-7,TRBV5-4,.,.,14,TGTGCCAGCAGCGCCGACAGCGACATCTACGAGCAGTACTTC,CASSADSDIYEQYF
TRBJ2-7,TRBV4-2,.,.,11,TGTGCCAGCAGCCGGGGCGACGAGCAGTACTTC,CASSRGDEQYF
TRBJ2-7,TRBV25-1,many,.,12,TGTGCCAGCAGTGAATTTACGGACGAGCAGTACTTC,CASSEFTDEQYF
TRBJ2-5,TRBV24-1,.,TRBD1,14,TGTGCCACCAGTGATTGGACAGGGAGTGAGACCCAGTACTTC,CATSDWTGSETQYF
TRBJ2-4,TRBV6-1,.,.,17,TGTGCCAGCAGTGATACGGGACCGCCGATAGCCAAAAACATTCAGTACTTC,CASSDTGPPIAKNIQYF
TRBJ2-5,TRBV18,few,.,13,TGTGCCAGCTCCCCCCGGATGGAAGAGACCCAGTACTTC,CASSPRMEETQYF
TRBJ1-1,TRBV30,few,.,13,TGTGCCTGGACCGCAGGGACGTACACTGAAGCTTTCTTT,CAWTAGTYTEAFF
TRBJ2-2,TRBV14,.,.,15,TGTGCCAGCAGCCAGTCGACTCGAAACACCGGGGAGCTGTTTTTT,CASSQSTRNTGELFF
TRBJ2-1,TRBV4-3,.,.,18,TGCGCCAGCAGCCAAGATCGAGGGGGGCTATGGCCGGGCAATGAGCAGTTCTTC,CASSQDRGGLWPGNEQFF
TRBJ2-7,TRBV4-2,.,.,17,TGTGCCAGCAGCCAAGATCCCGAGGCAGGGGCCTTTAACGAGCAGTACTTC,CASSQDPEAGAFNEQYF
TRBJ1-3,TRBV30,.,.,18,TGTGCCTGGAGTGTACGCGGACAGAGGATATACTCTGGAAACCCCATATATTTT,CAWSVRGQRIYSGNPIYF
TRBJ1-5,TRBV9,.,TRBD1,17,TGTGCCAGCAGCGTAGGACCCGGGACAGCTATGAATCAGCCCCAGCATTTT,CASSVGPGTAMNQPQHF
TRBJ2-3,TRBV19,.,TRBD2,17,TGTGCCAGTAGTATAGACCCGAGCGGGGGGTCGAGAGATACGCAGTATTTT,CASSIDPSGGSRDTQYF
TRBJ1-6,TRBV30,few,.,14,TGTGCCTGGAGTCCTGGACCGAGTAATTCACCCCTCCACTTT,CAWSPGPSNSPLHF
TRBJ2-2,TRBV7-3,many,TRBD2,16,TGTGCCAGCAGCCCAGGACTAGTTATGAACACCGGGGAGCTGTTTTTT,CASSPGLVMNTGELFF
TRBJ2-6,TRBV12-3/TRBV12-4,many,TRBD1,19,TGTGCCAGCAGTTTAGCCGCAGGGACAGGGGGCTATGGGGCCAACGTCCTGACTTTC,CASSLAAGTGGYGANVLTF
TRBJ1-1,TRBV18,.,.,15,TGTGCCAGCTCAGAAGAAGGACATTCGAACACTGAAGCTTTCTTT,CASSEEGHSNTEAFF
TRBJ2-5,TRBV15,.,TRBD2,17,TGTGCCGCCAGCAGGTCCTTGCGGGGGGCCGCCCAAGAGACCCAGTACTTC,CAASRSLRGAAQETQYF
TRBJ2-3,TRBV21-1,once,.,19,TGTGCCAGCAGCAAAGGTAGCCGCGGGGGGGATTCTTACACAGATACGCAGTATTTT,CASSKGSRGGDSYTDTQYF
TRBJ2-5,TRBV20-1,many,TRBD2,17,TGCAGTGCCCGTCCCCCTGGCCTAGCGGGTACGAAAGAGACCCAGTACTTC,CSARPPGLAGTKETQYF
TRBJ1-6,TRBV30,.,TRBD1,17,TGTGCCTGGATGTTGGGGTCAGACAGGGGGTATAATTCACCCCTCCACTTT,CAWMLGSDRGYNSPLHF
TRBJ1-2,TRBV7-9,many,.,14,TGTGCCAGCAGCCCGCCGGGACACCCCTATGGCTACACCTTC,CASSPPGHPYGYTF
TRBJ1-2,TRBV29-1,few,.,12,TGCAGCGTTGTTTACTGGGATGGGGGCTACACCTTC,CSVVYWDGGYTF
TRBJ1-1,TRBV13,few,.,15,TGTGCCAGCAGCTGGCGAAGGGGCGGAAACACTGAAGCTTTCTTT,CASSWRRGGNTEAFF
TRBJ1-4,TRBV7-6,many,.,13,TGTGCCAGCAGCGGGGGCTCTAATGAAAAACTGTTTTTT,CASSGGSNEKLFF
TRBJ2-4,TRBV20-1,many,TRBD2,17,TGCAGTGCTAGAGATCCCGGCGGGGGACTAGCCAAAAACATTCAGTACTTC,CSARDPGGGLAKNIQYF
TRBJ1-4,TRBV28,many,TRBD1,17,TGTGCCAGCAGTTCGCATTCACAGGGGGTACATAATGAAAAACTGTTTTTT,CASSSHSQGVHNEKLFF
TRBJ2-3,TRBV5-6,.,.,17,TGTGCCAGCAGCCCCTACTACCGGGACATCTCCACAGATACGCAGTATTTT,CASSPYYRDISTDTQYF
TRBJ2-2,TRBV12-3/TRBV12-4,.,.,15,TGTGCCAGCAGTTTGAAGAGCCCTAACACCGGGAAGCTGTTTTTT,CASSLKSPNTGKLFF
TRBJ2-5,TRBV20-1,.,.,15,TGCAGTGCTAGACCCCTCGGACAGCCTGAGGGGACCCAGTACTTC,CSARPLGQPEGTQYF
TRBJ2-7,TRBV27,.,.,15,TGTGCCAGCAGTTCCTTCCTGACAGGTTCCTACGAGCAGTACTTC,CASSSFLTGSYEQYF
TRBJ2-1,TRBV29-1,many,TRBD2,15,TGCAGCGTTGAAGGCCCGGGAGGTACCTACAATGAGCAGTTCTTC,CSVEGPGGTYNEQFF
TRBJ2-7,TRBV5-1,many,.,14,TGCGCCAGCACGCCGGCGGAGCAGGGGTACGAGCAGTACTTC,CASTPAEQGYEQYF
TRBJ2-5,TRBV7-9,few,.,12,TGTGCCAGCAGCCATGTCACGGAGACCCAGTACTTC,CASSHVTETQYF
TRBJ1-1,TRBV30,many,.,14,TGTGCCTGGAGTGTACGGACAGAGAACACTGAAGCTTTCTTT,CAWSVRTENTEAFF
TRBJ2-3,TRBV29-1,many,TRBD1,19,TGCAGCGTTGAGGCCCGGGACAGGGGGCGTGAGTCCCCCACAGATACGCAGTATTTT,CSVEARDRGRESPTDTQYF
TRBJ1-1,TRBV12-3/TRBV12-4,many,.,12,TGTGCCAGCAGATGGGGTGACACTGAAGCTTTCTTT,CASRWGDTEAFF
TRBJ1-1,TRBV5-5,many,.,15,TGTGCCAGCAGCGGGGAACAGCGTACGAGGACTGAAGCTTTCTTT,CASSGEQRTRTEAFF
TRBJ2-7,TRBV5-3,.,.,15,TGTGCCGGCAGCGCACTAAACGGGGGACCCTACGAGCAGTACTTC,CAGSALNGGPYEQYF
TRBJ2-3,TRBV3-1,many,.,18,TGTGCCAGCAGCCAAGATTACGGGGGACCTACCCCTACAGATACGCAGTATTTT,CASSQDYGGPTPTDTQYF
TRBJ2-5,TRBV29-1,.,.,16,TGCAGCGTTGAGTATCCTGATGTGGGTATGGGAGAGACCCAGTACTTC,CSVEYPDVGMGETQYF